The entry below describes one T cell receptor (beta chain). Its target is not known. With 5 bases removed from V and 0 bases from J, the gap between germline ends came to 10 bases. In germline, CDR1 is MGHRA, CDR2 YSYEKL. The CDR3 spans 14 residues. The sample is drawn from a study of shared clonotypes between healthy human individuals. Study outcomes and limitations: Relative to memory subsets, naive subsets generally showed larger estimated richness. Non-shared clonotypes displayed generation probabilities falling below those of clonotypes present in all four donors.

Method: immunoSEQ multiplex PCR; TCRdb's copy keeps in-frame clones and lacks some. The repertoire holds under 850,000 clones, with 72% as singletons. Sequencing used memory CD4+ T cells sorted from blood. This sample's subset: CD45RA-negative fraction. The rearrangement links TRBV4-1 to TRBJ1-1; a weak D match, TRBD1 (6 bases). This receptor was obtained from a woman aged 25-40 years in good health. CDR3 loop: CASSRQAVNTEAFF. The CDR3 coding sequence is TGCGCCAGCAGCAGACAGGCCGTGAACACTGAAGCTTTCTTT.